This T cell receptor (beta chain) was sequenced during a study of blood T cell repertoires in COVID-19. The repertoire was sequenced with immunoSEQ multiplex PCR; TCRdb's copy has only in-frame clones and lacks some. The data contain a few hundred thousand clones, 82% of them seen just once; the ten biggest clones take up roughly 3%. Germline V gene sequence: CDR1 MNHEY, CDR2 SVGAGI. This CDR3 contains 14 residues. Trimming removed 5 bases from V and 5 bases from J; junction bases left unmatched: 9. The sample taken for sequencing was peripheral blood. The receptor was isolated from a young woman with acute or convalescent COVID-19. The chain recombines TRBV6-5 with TRBJ2-7, with TRBD1 identical over 7 bases. In nucleotides, the CDR3 is TGTGCCAGCAGTCACGACAGGGTCGGCCACGAGCAGTACTTC. Translation: CASSHDRVGHEQYF.